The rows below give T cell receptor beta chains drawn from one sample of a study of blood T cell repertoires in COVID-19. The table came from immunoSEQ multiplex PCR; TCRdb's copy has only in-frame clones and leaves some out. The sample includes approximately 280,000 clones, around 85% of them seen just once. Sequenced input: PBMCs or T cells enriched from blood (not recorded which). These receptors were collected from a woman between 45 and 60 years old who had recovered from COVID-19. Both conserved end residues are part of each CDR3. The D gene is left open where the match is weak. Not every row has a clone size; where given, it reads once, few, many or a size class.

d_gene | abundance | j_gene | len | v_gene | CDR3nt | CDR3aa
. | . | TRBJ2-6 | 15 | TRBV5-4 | TGTGCCAGCACCCAGCGCGGCTCTGGGGCCAACGTCCTGACTTTC | CASTQRGSGANVLTF
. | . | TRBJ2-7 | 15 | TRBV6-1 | TGTGCCAGCAGTGAAGTCAACGCTAAGGGGTACGAGCAGTACTTC | CASSEVNAKGYEQYF
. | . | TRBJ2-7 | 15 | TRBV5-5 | TGTGCCAGCAGCTTGGCGGACTACCGGTACTACGAGCAGTACTTC | CASSLADYRYYEQYF
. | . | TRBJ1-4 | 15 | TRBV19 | TGTGCCAGTCAAAGCGGGCGGCGTAATCTCGAAAAACTGTTTTTT | CASQSGRRNLEKLFF
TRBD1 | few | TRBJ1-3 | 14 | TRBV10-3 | TGTGCCATCAGGGAGACAGGGGCTGGAAACACCATATATTTT | CAIRETGAGNTIYF
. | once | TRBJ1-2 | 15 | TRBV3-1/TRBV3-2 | TGTGCCAGCAGCCCCGCGGGGGGCTCTAGCTATGGCTACACCTTC | CASSPAGGSSYGYTF
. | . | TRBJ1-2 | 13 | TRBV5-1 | TGCGCCAGCAGCCCAGGGCAGACAAATGGCTACACCTTC | CASSPGQTNGYTF
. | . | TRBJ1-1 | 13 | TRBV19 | TGTGCCAGTAGTATAGATGGATCCAGGGGAGCTTTCTTT | CASSIDGSRGAFF
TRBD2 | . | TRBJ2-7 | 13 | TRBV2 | TGTGCCAGCTCGGCGGGAGGGGCCGCCGAGCAGTACTTC | CASSAGGAAEQYF
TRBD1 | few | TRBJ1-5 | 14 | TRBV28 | TGTGCCAGCAGGACGGACAGGAACAATCAGCCCCAGCATTTT | CASRTDRNNQPQHF
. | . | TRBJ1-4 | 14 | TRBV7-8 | TGTGCCAGCTCCACGTCGTTGGGCCAGGAAAAACTGTTTTTT | CASSTSLGQEKLFF
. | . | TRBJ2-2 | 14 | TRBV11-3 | TGTGCCAGCAGCCGAGTCAGGGGCTCCGGGGAGCTGTTTTTT | CASSRVRGSGELFF
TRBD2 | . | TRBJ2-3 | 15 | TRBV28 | TGTGCCAGCATGTCGGGGGGTGCTAGCACAGATACGCAGTATTTT | CASMSGGASTDTQYF
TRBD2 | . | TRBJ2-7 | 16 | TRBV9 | TGTGCCAGCAGCGCAAGGGATAGCGGGGGGTCCTACGAGCAGTACTTC | CASSARDSGGSYEQYF
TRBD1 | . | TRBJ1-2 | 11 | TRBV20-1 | TGCAGTACCGTAAGGGGGCAAGGCTACACCTTC | CSTVRGQGYTF
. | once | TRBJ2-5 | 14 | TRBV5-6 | TGTGCCAGCAGCTTCGGGGTAGGCCAGGAGACCCAGTACTTC | CASSFGVGQETQYF
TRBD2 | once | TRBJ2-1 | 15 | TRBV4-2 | TGTGCCAGCAGCCAACTAGCGGGGGAGGGAAATGAGCAGTTCTTC | CASSQLAGEGNEQFF
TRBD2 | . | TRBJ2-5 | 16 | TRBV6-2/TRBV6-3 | TGTGCCAGCAGTCCCGGACTAGCGGGGCACCAAGAGACCCAGTACTTC | CASSPGLAGHQETQYF
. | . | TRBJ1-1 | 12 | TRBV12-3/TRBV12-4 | TGTGCCAGCAGTTTGAGCGGCCGTGAAGCTTTCTTT | CASSLSGREAFF
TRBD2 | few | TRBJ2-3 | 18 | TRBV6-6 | TGTGCCAGCAGTCCCGGGACTAGCGCATTCCCTAGCACAGATACGCAGTATTTT | CASSPGTSAFPSTDTQYF
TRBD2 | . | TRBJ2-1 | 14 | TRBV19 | TGTGCCACGACACTAGCGGCCGCCTACAATGAGCAGTTCTTC | CATTLAAAYNEQFF
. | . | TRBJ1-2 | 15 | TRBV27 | TGTGCCAGCAGTCCTTCGGGGGGGAACAGCTATGGCTACACCTTC | CASSPSGGNSYGYTF
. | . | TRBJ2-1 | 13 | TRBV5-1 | TGCGCCAGCAGCTTGGAACAGAACAATGAGCAGTTCTTC | CASSLEQNNEQFF
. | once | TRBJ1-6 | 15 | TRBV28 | TGTGCCAGCAACCCAGGGGAGGGGTCAGGTTCACCCCTCCACTTT | CASNPGEGSGSPLHF
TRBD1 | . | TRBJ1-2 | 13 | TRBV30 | TGTGCCTGGGAAAAGGGGGCTGTCTCCTTCTACACCTTC | CAWEKGAVSFYTF
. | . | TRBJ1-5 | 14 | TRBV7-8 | TGTGCCAGCAGCTACCGAGAAACTAATCAGCCCCAGCATTTT | CASSYRETNQPQHF
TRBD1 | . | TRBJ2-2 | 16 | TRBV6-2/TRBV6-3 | TGTGCCAGCAGTTTCCTCGACAGGGGAGGCACCGGGGAGCTGTTTTTT | CASSFLDRGGTGELFF
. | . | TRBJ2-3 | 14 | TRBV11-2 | TGTGCCAGCAGCTTAGGGAGGATTCCAGATACGCAGTATTTT | CASSLGRIPDTQYF
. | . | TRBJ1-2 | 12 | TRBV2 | TGTGCCAGCAGTGAAATTGAGAGGGGCTACACCTTC | CASSEIERGYTF
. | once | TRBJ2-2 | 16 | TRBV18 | TGTGCCAGCTCAGCCGGGACTGCCTGGGACACCGGGGAGCTGTTTTTT | CASSAGTAWDTGELFF
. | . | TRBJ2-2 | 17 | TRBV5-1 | TGCGCCAGCAGCTTAGGCCCCGGGGTCGGGAGCACCGGGGAGCTGTTTTTT | CASSLGPGVGSTGELFF
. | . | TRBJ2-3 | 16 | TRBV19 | TGTGCCAGTAGTATCCGGAGCGCTCCTAGCACAGATACGCAGTATTTT | CASSIRSAPSTDTQYF
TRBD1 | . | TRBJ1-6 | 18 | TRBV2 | TGTGCCAGCAGTCTTAATAAGAATGGACAGGCAGATAGATCACCCCTCCACTTT | CASSLNKNGQADRSPLHF
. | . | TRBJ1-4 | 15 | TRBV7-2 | TGTGCCAGCAGCTTAGTAGGAGACAGGAATGAAAAACTGTTTTTT | CASSLVGDRNEKLFF
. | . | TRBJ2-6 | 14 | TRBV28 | TGTGCCAGCCGGGGGGCCGGTGGGGCCAACGTCCTGACTTTC | CASRGAGGANVLTF
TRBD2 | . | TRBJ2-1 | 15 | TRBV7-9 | TGTGCCAGCAGCGGACTAGCGGGGGCCAGGTATGAGCAGTTCTTC | CASSGLAGARYEQFF
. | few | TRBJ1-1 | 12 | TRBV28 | TGTGCCAGCAGATCCGGGACATCGAAAGCTTTCTTT | CASRSGTSKAFF
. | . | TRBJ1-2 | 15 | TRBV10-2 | TGCGCCAGCAGTCCCTATGGGGGGGACACCTATGGCTACACCTTC | CASSPYGGDTYGYTF
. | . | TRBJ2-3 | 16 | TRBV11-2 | TGTGCCAGCAGCTCGGTGGTCAGGGCTGGCACAGATACGCAGTATTTT | CASSSVVRAGTDTQYF
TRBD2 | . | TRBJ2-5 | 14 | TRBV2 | TGTGCCACCGCACCGGGACTAGCATCAGAGACCCAGTACTTC | CATAPGLASETQYF
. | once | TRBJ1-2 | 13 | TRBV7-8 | TGTGCCAGCAGCTTAGCTACCAGCTATGGCTACACCTTC | CASSLATSYGYTF
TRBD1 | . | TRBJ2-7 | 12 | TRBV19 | TGTGCCAGTGGACAGGGGGCCTACGAGCAGTACTTC | CASGQGAYEQYF
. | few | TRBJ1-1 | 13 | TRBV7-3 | TGTGCCAGCAGCAGGGACACCAACACTGAAGCTTTCTTT | CASSRDTNTEAFF
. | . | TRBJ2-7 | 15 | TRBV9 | TGTGCCAGCAGCGTAGTAGCGGACCCGGGGGACGAGCAGTACTTC | CASSVVADPGDEQYF
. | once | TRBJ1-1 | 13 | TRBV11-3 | TGTGCCAGCAGCCCGACAGTGAACACTGAAGCTTTCTTT | CASSPTVNTEAFF
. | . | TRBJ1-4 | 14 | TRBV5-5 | TGTGCCAGCAGCCCGTCAGGGAATAATGAAAAACTGTTTTTT | CASSPSGNNEKLFF
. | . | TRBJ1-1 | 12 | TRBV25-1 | TGTGCCAGCAGAGGACAGAACACTGAAGCTTTCTTT | CASRGQNTEAFF
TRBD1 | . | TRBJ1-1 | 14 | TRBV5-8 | TGTGCCAGCAGCCAGGGGGCGCCGAACACTGAAGCTTTCTTT | CASSQGAPNTEAFF
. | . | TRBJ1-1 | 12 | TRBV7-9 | TGTGCCAGCAGCAGAGTTACCACTGAAGCTTTCTTT | CASSRVTTEAFF
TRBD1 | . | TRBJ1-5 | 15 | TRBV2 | TGTGCCAGCAGTGAGTGGGACAGTGATGATCAGCCCCAGCATTTT | CASSEWDSDDQPQHF